This entry concerns a single T cell receptor beta chain. Replicate PCRs for unsorted PBMC used 300 ng DNA (around 30,000 T cell genomes). Using immunoSEQ multiplex PCR, the repertoire was profiled, and TCRdb retains in-frame clones only, with some absent. Seen here are about half a million clones, around 79% observed once, and the top ten hold roughly 13%. These data belong to a study of shared clonotypes between healthy human individuals. Turning to the study itself: The cohort had two women and three men, ages 18 to 49.

The germline V gene has CDR1 LGHNA and CDR2 YNFKEQ. The V and J ends lost 0 bases and 10 bases, in that order; junction bases with no gene match: 5. The CDR3 runs 14 residues. Recent vaccinations or acute infections were absent in the healthy HIV-negative adult donors. This receptor was taken from a woman in her thirties or forties in good health. Some clones in this sample may be carry-over from other donors' samples. Source material: PBMCs. The V call is TRBV4-2, the J call TRBJ2-1; 8 nucleotides align to TRBD2. Here the CDR3 reads CASSQDPSGWEQFF. In DNA, the CDR3 is TGTGCCAGCAGCCAAGATCCTAGCGGGTGGGAGCAGTTCTTC.